One and the same sample provided the 31 T cell receptor beta chains below, sequenced in a study of blood T cell repertoires in COVID-19. The method was immunoSEQ multiplex PCR; TCRdb's version includes in-frame clones alone and lacks a portion of them. The table includes about 270,000 clones, roughly 90% detected once. The source material was PBMCs or T cells enriched from blood (not recorded which). The receptor set was obtained from a woman aged 25 to 39 who had recovered from COVID-19.

This clone appeared once. V gene TRBV2 combines with J gene TRBJ2-1; D not resolved. Between the trimmed V and J ends, which lost 2 bases and 2 bases, there was a span of 10 bases. Germline CDR1 reads SNHLY; CDR2 reads FYNNEI. The CDR3 sequence is 15 residues long. The DNA for the CDR3 is TGTGCCAGCAGTGAACGTCCCAGAACCTACAATGAGCAGTTCTTC. Protein product: CASSERPRTYNEQFF.

The chain employs TRBV7-6 and TRBJ1-2, with D maybe TRBD1 (6 bases). Germline V CDR1 and CDR2: SGHVS, FNYEAQ. V lost 1 base, J lost 3 bases, and 12 bases lay in between. CDR3 length: 15 residues. The CDR3 bases are TGTGCCAGCAGCTTAGAAGACAGGACCCACTATGGCTACACCTTC. As protein: CASSLEDRTHYGYTF.

V usage is TRBV7-3 and J usage is TRBJ2-7; D ambiguous. CDR1 SGHTA and CDR2 FQGTGA come from the germline V gene. V shed 5 bases and J shed 6 bases, with 14 bases lying between them. This CDR3 has 13 residues. This CDR3 is CASSPTLLSEQYF. As DNA, the CDR3 is TGTGCCAGCAGCCCCACTCTACTCTCCGAGCAGTACTTC.

The chain employs TRBV16 and TRBJ1-5; TRBD1 matches at 9 bases. Germline V gives CDR1 KGHSY, CDR2 FQNENV. V gave up 0 bases and J gave up 7 bases; unmatched junction bases: 10. The CDR3 has 17 residues. For the CDR3, the DNA is TGTGCCAGCAGCCAATCGAGGGACAGGGTAAGGGGGCAGCCCCAGCATTTT. Encoded protein: CASSQSRDRVRGQPQHF.

The chain recombines TRBV5-1 with TRBJ2-2, with TRBD2 as a possible D gene (5 bases). The V and J ends lost 5 bases and 1 base respectively, with 12 bases between them. CDR1 and CDR2 from the germline V gene are SGHRS and YFSETQ. CDR3 size: 15 residues. The chain's CDR3 is CASRSGLQNTGELFF. As DNA, the CDR3 is TGCGCCAGCAGATCAGGACTCCAGAACACCGGGGAGCTGTTTTTT.

This clone occurred many times. CDR3 protein: CASSVATWEGPHEQFF. The CDR3, as DNA: TGTGCCAGCAGCGTAGCTACGTGGGAGGGCCCCCATGAGCAGTTCTTC. This sequence joins TRBV9 and TRBJ2-1; 7 bases align to TRBD2. This CDR3 spans 16 amino acids. Germline V CDR1 and CDR2: SGDLS, YYNGEE. V gave up 0 bases and J gave up 8 bases; unmatched junction bases: 11.

This rearrangement joins TRBV2 to TRBJ1-2; D might be TRBD1 (5 bases). The CDR3 contains 14 residues. V was pared by 1 base and J by 8 bases, with 14 bases between. The V gene's germline CDR1 is SNHLY and CDR2 FYNNEI. CDR3 nucleotide sequence: TGTGCCAGCAGTGAAGTAGGCAGGGTGGGGGGCTACACCTTC. It yields the protein CASSEVGRVGGYTF.

This chain connects TRBV19 to TRBJ2-3; D is perhaps TRBD2 (5 bases). Looked up from germline, CDR1 is LNHDA and CDR2 is SQIVND (reference sequence). The CDR3 extends over 19 amino acids. Trimming shortened V by 3 bases and J by 0 bases, and 22 bases separated the two germline ends. DNA for the CDR3: TGTGCCAGTAGTATTAAGGGTCTAGCCTACCCCATTAGCACAGATACGCAGTATTTT. As protein: CASSIKGLAYPISTDTQYF.

V is TRBV18 and J is TRBJ1-6, with D uncertain. V was clipped by 3 bases and J by 7 bases, with 13 bases between them. This CDR3 comprises 15 residues. Germline CDR1 KGHSH, CDR2 LQKENI. CDR3 in amino acids: CASSPVIGGNSPLHF. The CDR3 DNA is TGTGCCAGCTCACCGGTTATTGGAGGAAATTCACCCCTCCACTTT.

This chain joins TRBV9 and TRBJ1-1; 9 positions match TRBD1. Germline trimming cut 0 bases from V and 11 bases from J; bases unmatched to any gene: 8. The CDR3 totals 14 residues. The V gene's germline CDR1 is SGDLS and CDR2 YYNGEE. CDR3 sequence: CASSVAVDRGGAFF. CDR3 nucleotide sequence: TGTGCCAGCAGCGTAGCCGTGGACAGGGGTGGGGCTTTCTTT. The entire variable domain, with the rest obtained from reference TRBV9 and TRBJ1-1, is as follows: DSGVTQTPKHLITATGQRVTLRCSPRSGDLSVYWYQQSLDQGLQFLIQYYNGEERAKGNILERFSAQQFPDLHSELNLSSLELGDSALYFCASSVAVDRGGAFFGQGTRLTVV.

This clone was seen a single time. The rearrangement joins TRBV10-3 to TRBJ1-2; 8 bases match TRBD1. V shed 4 bases and J 5 bases; nucleotides not matched to a gene: 9. From germline, CDR1 is ENHRY and CDR2 SYGVKD. CDR3 length: 15 amino acids. CDR3 sequence: CAISATGGSKYGYTF. The CDR3 DNA is TGTGCCATCAGTGCTACAGGGGGGTCCAAGTATGGCTACACCTTC.

The chain recombines TRBV5-1 with TRBJ2-7, with TRBD1 matching 8 bases. V trimming: 6 bases; J trimming: 0 bases; junction bases outside the gene matches: 20. The CDR3 is 19 residues long. Germline CDR1 SGHRS, CDR2 YFSETQ. CDR3 bases: TGCGCCAGCACCAAACGGGACAGGACTATTAAGCATGGCTCCTACGAGCAGTACTTC. It specifies CASTKRDRTIKHGSYEQYF.

This chain uses TRBV24-1 with TRBJ2-5; 11 bases line up with TRBD1. The CDR3 totals 12 residues. Trimming took 9 bases from V and 4 from J; bases not matched to a gene: 0. CDR1 and CDR2 from the germline V gene are KGHDR and SFDVKD. CDR3 in DNA: TGTGCCACCGGGACAGGGGGAGAGACCCAGTACTTC. Translated, it gives CATGTGGETQYF.

Only one count was recorded for this clone. The rearrangement links TRBV5-5 to TRBJ1-5; 8 bases are shared with TRBD1. The CDR3 contains 14 residues. Unmatched junction bases numbered 7, after V lost 4 bases and J lost 7 bases. The germline CDR1 and CDR2 sequences are SGHKS and YYEKEE (reference sequence). The CDR3 sequence is CASSPTGDWQPQHF. Here the CDR3 DNA reads TGTGCCAGCAGCCCGACAGGGGATTGGCAGCCCCAGCATTTT.

V and J are TRBV18 and TRBJ1-5; tentative D call: TRBD1 (5 bases). CDR3 length: 17 amino acids. Trimming took 3 bases from V and 1 from J, leaving 16 bases between them. The germline V gene has CDR1 KGHSH and CDR2 LQKENI. The CDR3 DNA follows: TGTGCCAGCTCACCCGGGACCGGGGGTTCAAGCAATCAGCCCCAGCATTTT. This sequence encodes CASSPGTGGSSNQPQHF.

V and J are TRBV5-4 and TRBJ1-6; TRBD1 agrees at 7 bases. Per germline, CDR1 SGHNT and CDR2 YYREEE (reference sequence). The CDR3 is made up of 15 amino acids. V dropped 4 bases and J dropped 7; count of bases not matched to a gene: 8. The CDR3 region is CASSLPTGANSPLHF. As DNA, the CDR3 is TGTGCCAGCAGCCTGCCTACAGGGGCAAATTCACCCCTCCACTTT.

This chain links TRBV3-1 (or the pseudogene TRBV3-2) with TRBJ2-3; TRBD1 is a possible D gene (6 bases). V lost 2 bases and J 3 bases, leaving 21 bases between the germline ends. The CDR3 length is 18 residues. Germline loops: CDR1 LGHDT, CDR2 YNNKEL (reference sequence). CDR3 in DNA: TGTGCCAGCAGCCAACCCCCAGTGGGGGCCCTCCTGACAGATACGCAGTATTTT. Amino acid sequence: CASSQPPVGALLTDTQYF.

The gene calls are TRBV5-6 and TRBJ2-2, with D tentatively TRBD1 (6 bases). Germline values: CDR1 SGHDT, CDR2 YYEEEE. This CDR3 spans 14 amino acids. Trimming removed 4 bases at V and 5 bases at J, with 12 bases between. The chain's CDR3 is CASSPTQGTGELFF. CDR3 DNA sequence: TGTGCCAGCAGCCCGACACAGGGAACCGGGGAGCTGTTTTTT. Filled out from reference TRBV5-6 and TRBJ2-2, the complete variable domain reads DAGVTQSPTHLIKTRGQQVTLRCSPKSGHDTVSWYQQALGQGPQFIFQYYEEEERQRGNFPDRFSGHQFPNYSSELNVNALLLGDSALYLCASSPTQGTGELFFGEGSRLTVL.

This clone was recorded only once. The chain employs TRBV4-3 and TRBJ2-1; a possible D gene is TRBD2 (5 bases). V dropped 0 bases and J dropped 10 bases, with 16 bases sitting between them. This CDR3 is 15 amino acids long. Per the germline V gene, CDR1 is LGHNA and CDR2 is YSLEER. The CDR3, as DNA: TGCGCCAGCAGCCAAGATGTAAGGGAAGAGCGGGAGCAGTTCTTC. This sequence encodes CASSQDVREEREQFF.

V is TRBV5-4 and J is TRBJ1-2; D is possibly TRBD1 (6 bases). The CDR3 contains 17 residues. The germline gives CDR1 SGHNT, CDR2 YYREEE (reference sequence). V gave up 4 bases and J gave up 2 bases, with 21 bases separating them. CDR3 residues: CASSPSASTGINYGYTF. In DNA form, the CDR3 reads TGTGCCAGCAGCCCATCGGCGAGTACAGGGATCAACTATGGCTACACCTTC.

The chain couples TRBV19 to TRBJ2-6; possibly TRBD1 for D (5 bases). The germline V and J ends were trimmed by 4 bases and 1 base, with 11 bases remaining between them. CDR3 length: 16 amino acids. In germline, CDR1 is LNHDA, CDR2 SQIVND (reference sequence). The chain's CDR3 is CASSTYQGSGANVLTF. CDR3 coding DNA: TGTGCCAGTAGTACTTATCAGGGATCTGGGGCCAACGTCCTGACTTTC.

The table lists this clone with a few counts. This chain connects TRBV4-1 to TRBJ2-1, with 8 bases matching TRBD1. This CDR3 has 17 residues. V shed 0 bases, J shed 0 bases, and the junction held 4 bases outside the gene matches. Germline V gene data show CDR1 as MGHRA and CDR2 as YSYEKL. In DNA form, the CDR3 reads TGCGCCAGCAGCCAAGATCCCAGGGGGCACTCCTACAATGAGCAGTTCTTC. Encoded protein: CASSQDPRGHSYNEQFF.

This clone was counted a few times. The chain combines TRBV9 with TRBJ2-7; 10 bases line up with TRBD1. With 5 bases clipped from V and 5 bases from J, the junction kept 4 bases outside the gene matches. This CDR3 has 13 residues. Germline values: CDR1 SGDLS, CDR2 YYNGEE. CDR3 nucleotide sequence: TGTGCCAGCAGACCGACAGGGGGCCACGAGCAGTACTTC. Its protein product is CASRPTGGHEQYF.

This chain joins TRBV9 and TRBJ2-1, with 9 bases matching TRBD2. The germline CDR1 and CDR2 sequences are SGDLS and YYNGEE. This CDR3 contains 18 residues. The trim removed 4 bases at V and 0 bases at J, leaving 11 bases unmatched. The CDR3 protein is CASSSRGGAPSSYNEQFF. DNA for the CDR3: TGTGCCAGCAGCTCTCGCGGGGGGGCCCCGAGCTCCTACAATGAGCAGTTCTTC.

The chain couples TRBV30 to TRBJ2-2, with D maybe TRBD2 (6 bases). Germline CDR1 GTSNPN, CDR2 SVGIG (reference sequence). Trimming removed 2 bases from V and 7 bases from J, with 14 bases in between. CDR3 size: 14 residues. The CDR3 protein is CAWSRESRSGELFF. The CDR3 DNA is TGTGCCTGGAGTCGGGAGAGTAGAAGCGGGGAGCTGTTTTTT.

This clone was seen more than once but under ten times. One junction end does not reproduce the germline sequence, and a read error may be involved. The V and J genes are TRBV6-5 and TRBJ1-2; tentative D call: TRBD1 (6 bases). CDR1 is MNHEY and CDR2 is SVGAGI in the germline V gene. The CDR3 is 12 amino acids. CDR3 in DNA: TGTGCCAGCAGTGACTCTCAGGGGGGCTACACCTTC. Its protein product is CASSDSQGGYTF.

V is TRBV5-6 and J is TRBJ1-2, with D unresolved. Germline-derived CDR1 and CDR2 are SGHDT and YYEEEE. V lost 2 bases, J lost 2 bases, and 7 bases lay in between. The CDR3 length is 13 residues. CDR3 bases: TGTGCCAGCAGCTTATCAGCGAACTATGGCTACACCTTC. Its protein product is CASSLSANYGYTF.

Details on this clone: The junction differs from germline at one of its ends, possibly a read error. This sequence joins TRBV28 and TRBJ2-1, with a tentative D call TRBD1 (7 bases). The CDR3 sequence is 13 residues long. The germline V gene has CDR1 MDHEN and CDR2 SYDVKM. CDR3 bases: TGTGCAAGCAGGGGGGACAGCCGACCCGAGCAGTTCTTC. Translating it yields CASRGDSRPEQFF. The whole variable domain, filled in from reference TRBV28 and TRBJ2-1, reads DVKVTQSSRYLVKRTGEKVFLECVQDMDHENMFWYRQDPGLGLRLIYFSYDVKMKEKGDIPEGYSVSREKKERFSLILESASTNQTSMYLCASRGDSRPEQFFGPGTRLTVL.

The CDR3 spells CATSRGLTSNEQFF. The CDR3 DNA reads TGTGCCACCAGTAGGGGACTGACTTCCAATGAGCAGTTCTTC. The chain recombines TRBV24-1 with TRBJ2-1; a weak D match, TRBD2 (6 bases). The V end lost 6 bases, the J end lost 6 bases, and 14 bases lay between the germline ends. CDR1 and CDR2 (germline): KGHDR, SFDVKD. This CDR3 has 14 amino acids.

The gene calls are TRBV19 and TRBJ2-7, with 9 bases identical to TRBD1. After removal of 4 bases from V and 2 bases from J, the junction contained 6 bases not matched to a gene. Per germline, CDR1 LNHDA and CDR2 SQIVND (reference sequence). The CDR3 sequence is 15 residues long. The DNA of the CDR3 is TGTGCCAGTAGTAGTTCGACAGGGGGAACCTACGAGCAGTACTTC. It yields the protein CASSSSTGGTYEQYF.

The genes are TRBV24-1 and TRBJ1-5, with 7 bases lining up with TRBD1. From germline, CDR1 is KGHDR and CDR2 SFDVKD. This CDR3 has 14 residues. V was clipped by 2 bases and J by 5 bases; unmatched bases: 2. CDR3 sequence (DNA): TGTGCCACCAGTGATTGGGACAGCTATCAGCCCCAGCATTTT. It translates to CATSDWDSYQPQHF.